This T cell receptor beta chain was recovered during a study of T cell repertoires in cytomegalovirus infection. CDR3 size: 16 residues. The germline V gene encodes CDR1 MNHEY and CDR2 SVGEGT. Deletions cut 0 bases from V and 0 bases from J, with 11 bases between. Notes on the study in general: Clonotype analysis showed dominance of the ex vivo response by HLA-C-restricted CMV-specific TCR beta clonotypes. Summed frequency of shared TCR beta families picked out CMV carriers who also had the relevant HLA.

The sample holds many counts of this clonotype. The antigen is not known. A single record per CDR3 protein comes from TCRdb applying MiXCR to the reads. The sample contains about 360,000 distinct CDR3 sequences, 15% to 20% of which appear only once. This receptor was taken from a human donor in good health (CMV status not recorded). Some clones in this sample may be carry-over from other donors' samples. The V call is TRBV6-2 or TRBV6-3, the J call TRBJ1-1; D gene unclear. Sequenced material: PBMCs. CDR3 bases: TGTGCCAGCAGTTACTCTATCCACATGCTGAACACTGAAGCTTTCTTT. Translation gives CASSYSIHMLNTEAFF.